This TCR beta chain was recovered during a study of long-term antiretroviral therapy in people with HIV. The CDR3 sequence is 15 residues long. CDR1 is SGHTA, CDR2 FQGNSA, per germline. Trimming cost V 6 bases and J 8 bases, with 19 bases left between them. Assay version v3.0 of immunoSEQ was used, and it was run at survey level. Profiled with immunoSEQ multiplex PCR; TCRdb holds only in-frame clones, not every one. The repertoire includes approximately 28,000 clones, roughly 84% of them detected once, and less than 9.5% sits in the top ten. The J gene is TRBJ2-2, the V gene TRBV7-2; D not certain. The sequence was collected from a middle-aged man with HIV. The source material was unsorted PBMCs, sampled 4.7 to 5 years after starting antiretroviral therapy. This CDR3 reads CASRPPGQAVGELFF. As DNA, the CDR3 is TGTGCCAGCAGACCCCCCGGCCAGGCGGTTGGGGAGCTGTTTTTT.